A selection of T cell receptor beta chains follows, all from one sample in a study of cytomegalovirus exposure and HLA in healthy donors. The method was immunoSEQ multiplex PCR; TCRdb's version includes in-frame clones alone and lacks a portion of them. The sample shows approximately 100,000 clones, approximately 76% of them seen only once. Sequencing was carried out using PBMCs. These receptors came from a man in his forties in good health and CMV-seronegative. Both conserved end residues are part of each CDR3. A D gene is named only where the DNA matches it firmly. Rows give clone size only sometimes, using once, few, many, or a class for an expanded clone.

V	D	J	size	DNA	CDR3
TRBV5-1	NA	TRBJ1-4	NA	TGCGCCAGCAGCCGGGGGGAGAATGAAAAACTGTTTTTT	CASSRGENEKLFF
TRBV27	NA	TRBJ2-2	NA	TGTGCCAGCAGTCCCAGGGGGGCCGGGGAGCTGTTTTTT	CASSPRGAGELFF
TRBV19	NA	TRBJ2-7	few	TGTGCCAGTAGAAGGCGGGGCTCCTACGAGCAGTACTTC	CASRRRGSYEQYF
TRBV10-2	TRBD1	TRBJ1-1	NA	TGCGCCAGCAGTTCCCGTGGACAGGGAATCTCGGGCACTGAAGCTTTCTTT	CASSSRGQGISGTEAFF
TRBV18	NA	TRBJ2-3	NA	TGTGCCAGCTCACCGGGGCAGGTGGGCACAGATACGCAGTATTTT	CASSPGQVGTDTQYF
TRBV19	TRBD1	TRBJ1-5	few	TGTGCCAGTAGCCCCACAGGGGGGAATCAGCCCCAGCATTTT	CASSPTGGNQPQHF
TRBV7-2	NA	TRBJ1-5	NA	TGTGCCACCTCGCGGGAAATAGGTCAGCCCCAGCATTTT	CATSREIGQPQHF
TRBV6-5	NA	TRBJ2-2	NA	TGTGCCAGCAGGAAGGGGCAGGGAAACACCGGGGAGCTGTTTTTT	CASRKGQGNTGELFF
TRBV19	TRBD1	TRBJ1-5	NA	TGTGCCAGTAGTCCGACCGACAGGGAGACCCAGCATTTT	CASSPTDRETQHF
TRBV28	NA	TRBJ1-3	few	TGTGCCAGCAGTTTACTTGGAAACACCATATATTTT	CASSLLGNTIYF
TRBV5-6	NA	TRBJ1-3	NA	TGTGCCAGCAGCACCGGCCTGGGCTGGGGAAACACCATATATTTT	CASSTGLGWGNTIYF
TRBV10-2	NA	TRBJ1-2	NA	TGCGCCAGCAGCGCCGCGGGGGTAGCTAACTATGGCTACACCTTC	CASSAAGVANYGYTF
TRBV11-3	NA	TRBJ2-1	NA	TGTGCCAGCAGCAGAAAAGGGGGGGATGAGCAGTTCTTC	CASSRKGGDEQFF
TRBV9	NA	TRBJ2-3	NA	TGTGCCAGCAGCGGGGGGGGCTGGGCAGATACGCAGTATTTT	CASSGGGWADTQYF
TRBV7-9	NA	TRBJ1-4	NA	TGTGCCAGCAGCCTCCGCCAGGGAGGTGGAAAACTGTTTTTT	CASSLRQGGGKLFF
TRBV6-6	TRBD1	TRBJ1-4	NA	TGTGCCAGCAGTACGGGACAGGGGGCGGGTAAACTGTTTTTT	CASSTGQGAGKLFF
TRBV6-5	NA	TRBJ1-3	NA	TGTGCCAGCAAGATCAAAGCCTCTGGAAACACCATATATTTT	CASKIKASGNTIYF
TRBV5-5	NA	TRBJ1-4	NA	TGTGCCAGCAGCCGCTATGAGGGTGAAAAACTGTTTTTT	CASSRYEGEKLFF
TRBV19	NA	TRBJ2-6	NA	TGTGCCAGTAGTAATTCCGACAGTTACTCTGGGGCCAACGTCCTGACTTTC	CASSNSDSYSGANVLTF
TRBV28	NA	TRBJ2-2	NA	TGTGCCAGCAGTCCCCCCGCCGGGACAGAGCTGTTTTTT	CASSPPAGTELFF
TRBV30	NA	TRBJ1-4	NA	TGTGCCTGGAGTGTACCTCGGGGGGGAACAACTAATGAAAAACTGTTTTTT	CAWSVPRGGTTNEKLFF
TRBV5-1	NA	TRBJ2-5	NA	TGCGCCAGCAGCCTCGGACTGAGCGGTGAGACCCAGTACTTC	CASSLGLSGETQYF
TRBV9	NA	TRBJ1-3	NA	TGTGCCAGCAGCTTCGGGGGATATGGAAACACCATATATTTT	CASSFGGYGNTIYF
TRBV7-9	NA	TRBJ1-4	NA	TGTGCTGCGGGCCAAAATGAAAAACTGTTTTTT	CAAGQNEKLFF
TRBV18	NA	TRBJ1-1	NA	TGTGCCAGCTCACCCCTACAGGGCGTGAACACTGAAGCTTTCTTT	CASSPLQGVNTEAFF
TRBV6-1	NA	TRBJ1-4	NA	TGTGCCAGCAGTGACGGGGTGTATGAAAAACTGTTTTTT	CASSDGVYEKLFF
TRBV6-5	TRBD1	TRBJ2-1	once	TGTGCCAGCAGTTACGCGGGACAGGGTGCAGATGAGCAGTTCTTC	CASSYAGQGADEQFF
TRBV5-4	NA	TRBJ2-5	few	TGTGCCAGCAGCTTGAAGACGCCAGGGCGGGGAGAGACCCAGTACTTC	CASSLKTPGRGETQYF
TRBV19	TRBD1	TRBJ2-5	NA	TGTGCCAGTACCTCCGGGACAGGGGGAGAGACCCAGTACTTC	CASTSGTGGETQYF
TRBV5-1	NA	TRBJ1-1	few	TGCGCCAGCAGCTCACAGCCGAACACTGAAGCTTTCTTT	CASSSQPNTEAFF
TRBV19	NA	TRBJ1-6	NA	TGTGCCAGTAGTAATACATACCGTGAGGCCCTCCACTTT	CASSNTYREALHF
TRBV2	NA	TRBJ2-3	NA	TGTGCCAGCAGTGAACCGCAGACTAGCACAGATACGCAGTATTTT	CASSEPQTSTDTQYF
TRBV19	NA	TRBJ1-3	few	TGTGCCTGCTACGACACACGAACTGGAAACACCATATATTTT	CACYDTRTGNTIYF
TRBV19	NA	TRBJ2-7	NA	TGTGCCAGTAGTCTACTAGATTCCGACGAGCAGTACTTC	CASSLLDSDEQYF
TRBV6-6	NA	TRBJ1-6	once	TGTGCCAGCAGTCGCGGCCTTGCTAATTCACCCCTCCACTTT	CASSRGLANSPLHF